Sequencing of this T cell receptor (beta chain) was carried out in a study of T cells in Graves' hyperthyroidism and ophthalmopathy (dated by TCRdb to the late 2010s). Background on the whole study: Peripheral blood was sampled at the time of initial diagnosis, prior to any treatment. To identify distinguishing TCR V-J signatures, a discovery cohort of 100 or so patients was used, comprising some 43 with Graves' ophthalmopathy and around 60 with stable Graves' hyperthyroidism. An independent validation cohort of 18 to 20 hyperthyroidism patients and approximately 17 patients who later progressed to ophthalmopathy tested prospective prediction of ophthalmopathy. For training and testing, the roughly 97 patients in the discovery cohort were randomly divided in a 7:3 ratio. The study also compared thyroid tissue and blood T-cell repertoires from roughly 6 Graves' hyperthyroidism patients. After sampling, hyperthyroidism patients received methimazole starting at 30 mg daily, and ophthalmopathy patients received high-dose intravenous methylprednisolone. According to the paper, TCR Vbeta CDR3 sequencing was carried out on approximately 140 peripheral blood samples, which came from about 45 ophthalmopathy, around 74 hyperthyroidism and roughly 17 progressor patients. Study-wide conclusions, independent of this receptor: A model built on a 13 V-J signature distinguished ophthalmopathy from stable hyperthyroidism, reaching roughly 88% sensitivity and around 81% specificity in cross-validation and 80%/75% in testing. Blood samples also contained most of the expanded thyroid clonotypes (frequency above 0.001), which suggests that blood repertoires may reflect thyroid immune responses. No statistical method was used to set the sample size in advance, and investigators knew the group allocation. During validation, the model predicted progression to ophthalmopathy a median of around six months ahead of onset, with approximately 71% sensitivity and 72.22% specificity.

Reading the germline V gene gives CDR1 SGDLS and CDR2 YYNGEE. The CDR3 runs 16 residues from the cysteine to the phenylalanine. The CDR3 DNA has 48 bases and is translated from base 1. The V end loses 4 bases and the J end loses 0 bases, and a stretch of 17 bases separates them. Comments on this clonotype: Its antigen is unknown. Base qualities were left out, and no much larger clone turns up one base away.

Hyperthyroidism patients were aged 18 to 65 years and newly diagnosed, with disease duration of less than 2 months. Patients with uncontrolled infections, other autoimmune diseases, pregnancy or lactation were excluded. Clinical symptoms, serum thyroxine and TRAb, thyroid ultrasound, and orbital computed tomography formed the basis for the diagnoses. Blood from progressor patients was drawn when they were first diagnosed with hyperthyroidism, before any ophthalmopathy symptoms appeared. PBMCs were separated from approximately 10 ml of fresh peripheral blood using Ficoll-Paque density gradient centrifugation. Progressor patients were initially diagnosed with Graves' hyperthyroidism and developed ophthalmopathy during follow-up. Total RNA was extracted with Trizol reagent, and quality was checked on an Agilent 2100 Bioanalyzer. TCR beta CDR3 regions were amplified from RNA transcripts. The TCR CDR3 was subjected to a first round of RT-PCR using the HTBI primer set and the Qiagen OneStep RT-PCR kit. Libraries were constructed in a second round of multiplex PCR, after which size selection and purification were performed. The libraries were sequenced on an Illumina HiSeq2000 using paired-end 100 bp reads. Per the source publication's procedure: SOAPnuke was used to process the raw data, throwing out any read that contained adapters or uncalled bases, had a mean Phred below 15, or lacked an exact constant-primer or identifier match. High-quality paired reads were merged using COPE v1.2.5, and each unique nucleotide sequence was defined as a clonotype. MiTCR v1.1 was used to align the clonotypes against IMGT TRBV, TRBD and TRBJ reference segments. The analysis included only V-J combinations with a frequency above 0.0001, which together covered more than 99% of the repertoires. The TCS score was defined as the ratio of F50 (clonal expansion) to E x V (chaos), calculated using BLOSUM62-based TCRdist between CDR3 peptides within each V-J. Welch's t-statistics and random forest reduced 500 to 550 V-J features to under 15, which were used in a naive Bayes classifier (R e1071). Using fastp trimming at Q25 and MiXCR clonotype assembly, TCRdb reanalyzed the public sequencing data and kept in-frame beta chains. Records with the same CDR3 protein are collapsed into one entry carrying the most frequent genes and DNA. What appears here as the V and J calls and clone size reflects TCRdb's work, not the paper's. For this sample the table gives approximately 620,000 distinct CDR3 sequences, of which more than 11% were detected only once. About 5.8% of the sample is in the top ten clones.

This receptor was taken from a woman in her twenties or thirties with Graves' hyperthyroidism that later progressed to Graves' ophthalmopathy. Sequencing was done on a sample of blood. Recombination linked TRBV9 to TRBJ2-7; the D segment cannot be called with confidence. The CDR3 reads as follows: CASSSDPQSYSYEQYF. The DNA sequence follows: TGTGCCAGCAGCTCCGACCCCCAGAGTTACTCCTACGAGCAGTACTTC.